This TCR beta chain came from a study of blood T cell repertoires in COVID-19. About the research overall: T cells, B-cell-depleted T cells, or PBMCs provided the cDNA or gDNA that served as material.

Germline values: CDR1 SEHNR, CDR2 FQNEAQ (reference sequence). The CDR3 has 18 residues. Study processing details: Scientists estimated how many nucleated cells there were by amplifying reference gene primers. The data were produced by immunoSEQ multiplex PCR, yet TCRdb's version contains in-frame clones alone and is incomplete. That table gives V, J and clone size, and the DNA gave D and trimming. Here the sample spans over 200,000 clones, over 65% being singletons. For this clone: One end of the junction is discordant with germline, which a read error may explain.

Specimen: peripheral blood. The V and J genes are TRBV7-9 and TRBJ2-1; TRBD2 matches 12 bases. The sequence was obtained from a woman older than 75 with acute or convalescent COVID-19. This CDR3 is CASSSTSGSPEGINGQFF. The CDR3 nucleotides are TGTGCCAGCAGCTCGACTAGCGGGAGCCCGGAGGGGATTAATGGGCAGTTCTTC.